This TCR beta chain was captured in a study of CD8+ T cells in alopecia areata. This clone was counted only a few times. Its antigen is still unknown. Germline-derived CDR1 and CDR2 are SNHLY and FYNNEI. The CDR3 is 14 residues long. Trimming at V came to 9 bases and at J to 2 bases, leaving 7 bases not matched to a gene. General study results and limits: Scalp clonality, along with expanded CD8+ clones among the top 100, was significantly decreased by tofacitinib. Uncertainty about whether baseline CD8+ expansion is linked to response remains, with one nonresponder. In lesional scalp, particularly from alopecia totalis/universalis, clonality was higher than in normal scalp.

RNA extraction was followed by reverse transcription into cDNA, which acted as the sequencing template. The data were produced by immunoSEQ multiplex PCR, yet TCRdb's version contains in-frame clones alone and is incomplete. The sample yields roughly 100,000 clones, 60% seen once. Sample treatment: oral pan-JAK inhibitor, 5-10 mg twice daily. PBMCs were stained for CD3, CD4 and CD8, and CD4+ and CD8+ T cells were sorted. This clonotype was sampled from a human donor with alopecia areata. J is TRBJ2-1 and V is TRBV2, with 7 nucleotides matching TRBD1. This specimen consisted of CD8+ T cells sorted from blood, obtained between weeks 55 and 65, from a patient treated with tofacitinib. For the CDR3, the DNA is TGTGCCAGTACCTACAGGGGACCCTACAATGAGCAGTTCTTC. This codes for CASTYRGPYNEQFF. The full variable domain, completed using reference TRBV2 and TRBJ2-1, is EPEVTQTPSHQVTQMGQEVILRCVPISNHLYFYWYRQILGQKVEFLVSFYNNEISEKSEIFDDQFSVERPDGSNFTLKIRSTKLEDSAMYFCASTYRGPYNEQFFGPGTRLTVL.